The 5 T cell receptor beta chains listed next were all sequenced from one sample in a study of T cell repertoires in cytomegalovirus infection. In TCRdb, the reads were re-called with MiXCR into one record per CDR3 protein. The table lists approximately 1,000,000 distinct CDR3 sequences, roughly a third of them singletons. These receptors have no identified antigens. Sample: cultured CD8+ T cells from PBMCs, taken from culture after CMV antigen stimulation. The source is a human donor in good health (CMV status not recorded). Some clones in this sample may be carry-over from other donors' samples.

This clonotype was recorded once. The chain uses TRBV5-4 and TRBJ1-1; D is unclear. Trimming took 6 bases from V and 11 from J, leaving 20 bases between them. The germline V gene encodes CDR1 SGHNT and CDR2 YYREEE (reference sequence). CDR3 length: 13 residues. The CDR3 DNA reads TGTGCCAGCACCGACGGATGGACTGAGATGGCTTTCTTT. Its protein is CASTDGWTEMAFF.

The V and J genes are TRBV7-4 and TRBJ1-1; a weak D match, TRBD1 (5 bases). Germline-derived CDR1 and CDR2 are SGHVT and SQSDAQ. The CDR3 totals 14 residues. V lost 1 base and J 4 bases, leaving 10 bases between the germline ends. The CDR3 reads CASSLVGVCTEAFF. The CDR3 DNA follows: TGTGCCAGCAGCTTAGTAGGGGTCTGCACTGAAGCTTTCTTT.

This chain connects TRBV19 to TRBJ1-2; the D gene is possibly TRBD1 (5 bases). The germline V gene encodes CDR1 LNHDA and CDR2 SQIVND (reference sequence). The CDR3 is made up of 17 amino acids. The ends were cut back, 5 bases at V and 6 bases at J, with 25 bases in the middle. The chain's CDR3 is CASSPRESGRAWDGYTF. The CDR3 nucleotides are TGTGCCAGTAGTCCCCGAGAATCAGGGCGCGCCTGGGATGGCTACACCTTC.

This clonotype was seen a few times. This chain joins TRBV15 and TRBJ1-4; D is possibly TRBD1 (5 bases). Between the trimmed V and J ends, which lost 5 bases and 2 bases, there was a span of 12 bases. This CDR3 spans 15 amino acids. Germline-derived CDR1 and CDR2 are LNHNV and YYDKDF (reference sequence). The CDR3: CATSSQGVTNEKLFF. CDR3 bases: TGTGCCACCAGCTCTCAGGGTGTCACTAATGAAAAACTGTTTTTT.

This clonotype was counted many times. This rearrangement joins TRBV6-2 or TRBV6-3 to TRBJ1-1, with 7 bases lining up with TRBD1. The CDR3 runs 15 residues. The trim removed 2 bases at V and 0 bases at J, leaving 3 bases unmatched. Germline V gene data show CDR1 as MNHEY and CDR2 as SVGEGT. This chain's CDR3 is CASSYKGQMNTEAFF. CDR3 DNA sequence: TGTGCCAGCAGTTACAAGGGACAGATGAACACTGAAGCTTTCTTT.